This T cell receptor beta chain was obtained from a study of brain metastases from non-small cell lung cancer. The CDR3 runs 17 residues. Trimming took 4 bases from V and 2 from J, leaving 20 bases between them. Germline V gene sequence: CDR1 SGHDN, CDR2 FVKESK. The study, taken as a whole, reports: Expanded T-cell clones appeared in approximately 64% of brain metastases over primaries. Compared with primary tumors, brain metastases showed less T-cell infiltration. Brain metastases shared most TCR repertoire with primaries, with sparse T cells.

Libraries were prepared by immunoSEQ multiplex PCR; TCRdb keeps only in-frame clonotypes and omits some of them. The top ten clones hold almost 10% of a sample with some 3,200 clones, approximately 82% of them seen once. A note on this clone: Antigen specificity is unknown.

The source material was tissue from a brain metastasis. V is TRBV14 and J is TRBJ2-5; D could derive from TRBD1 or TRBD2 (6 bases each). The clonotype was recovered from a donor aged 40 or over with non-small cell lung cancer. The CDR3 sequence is CASSPSRGGGGQETQYF. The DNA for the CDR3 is TGTGCCAGCAGCCCGTCTAGAGGGGGAGGCGGACAAGAGACCCAGTACTTC.